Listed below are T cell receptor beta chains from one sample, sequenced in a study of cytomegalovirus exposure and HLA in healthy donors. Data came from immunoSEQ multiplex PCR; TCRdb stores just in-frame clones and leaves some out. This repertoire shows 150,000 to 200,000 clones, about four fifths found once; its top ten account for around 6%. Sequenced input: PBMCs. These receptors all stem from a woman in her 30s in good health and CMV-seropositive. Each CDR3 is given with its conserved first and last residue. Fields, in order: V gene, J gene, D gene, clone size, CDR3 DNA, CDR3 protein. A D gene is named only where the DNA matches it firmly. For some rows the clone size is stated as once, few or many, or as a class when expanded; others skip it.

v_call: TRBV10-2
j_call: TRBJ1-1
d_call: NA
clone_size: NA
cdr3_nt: TGCGCCAGCAGTGAGTCGGGGGCGAGGGACACTGAAGCTTTCTTT
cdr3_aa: CASSESGARDTEAFF

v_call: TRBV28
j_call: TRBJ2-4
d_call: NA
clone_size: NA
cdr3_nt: TGTGCCAGCAATCGCGCGGCGGCCAAAAACATTCAGTACTTC
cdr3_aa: CASNRAAAKNIQYF

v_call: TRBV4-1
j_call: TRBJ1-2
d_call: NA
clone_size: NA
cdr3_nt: TGCGCCAGCAGCCAAGGGACACAGCATTGGGGCTATGGCTACACCTTC
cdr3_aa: CASSQGTQHWGYGYTF

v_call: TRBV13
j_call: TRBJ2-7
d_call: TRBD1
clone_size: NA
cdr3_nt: TGTGCCAGCAGCCTGCTACCGGGACAGGAGACCTACGAGCAGTACTTC
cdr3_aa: CASSLLPGQETYEQYF

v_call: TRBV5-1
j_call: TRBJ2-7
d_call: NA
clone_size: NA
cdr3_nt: TGCGCCAGCAGGAACAGGGTCTACGAGCAGTACTTC
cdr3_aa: CASRNRVYEQYF

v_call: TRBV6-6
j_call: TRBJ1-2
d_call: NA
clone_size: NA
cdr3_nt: TGTGCCAGCAGTTACCAGGGCCGGAACTATGGCTACACCTTC
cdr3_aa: CASSYQGRNYGYTF

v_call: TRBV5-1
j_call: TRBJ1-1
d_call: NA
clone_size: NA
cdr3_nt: TGCGCCAGCAGCTTGGTCAGGGGTAACACTGAAGCCTTCTTT
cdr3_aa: CASSLVRGNTEAFF

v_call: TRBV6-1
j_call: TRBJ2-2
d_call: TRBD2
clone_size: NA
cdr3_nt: TGTGCCAGCAGTGAAAACCCTTTAGCGGGGGCCAACACCGGGGAGCTGTTTTTT
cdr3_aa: CASSENPLAGANTGELFF

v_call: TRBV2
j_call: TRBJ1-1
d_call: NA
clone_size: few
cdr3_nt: TGTGCCAGCAGCAATCCGCCAGTGAACACTGAAGCTTTCTTT
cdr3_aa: CASSNPPVNTEAFF

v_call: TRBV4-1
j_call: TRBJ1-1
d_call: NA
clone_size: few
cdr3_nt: TGCGCCAGCAGCCAAGCGGGTGTAGGAACTGAAGCTTTCTTT
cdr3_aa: CASSQAGVGTEAFF

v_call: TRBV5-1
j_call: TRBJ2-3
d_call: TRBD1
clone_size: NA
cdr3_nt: TGCGCCAGCAGCGTTACAGGGGGCGGTGGTACAGATACGCAGTATTTT
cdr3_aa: CASSVTGGGGTDTQYF

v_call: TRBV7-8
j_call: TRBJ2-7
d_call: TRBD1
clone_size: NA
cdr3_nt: TGTGCCAGCAGCTCACAGGGGGCTTGGAACGAGCAGTACTTC
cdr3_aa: CASSSQGAWNEQYF

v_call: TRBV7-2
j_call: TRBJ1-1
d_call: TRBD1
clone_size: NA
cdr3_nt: TGTGCCAGCAGTCAGACAGGGGGGAGTTCAGCTTTCTTT
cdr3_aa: CASSQTGGSSAFF

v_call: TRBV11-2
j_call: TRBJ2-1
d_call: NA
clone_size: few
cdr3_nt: TGTGCCAGCAGCTTAGGGGGCCCTCGCAATGAGCAGTTCTTC
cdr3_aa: CASSLGGPRNEQFF

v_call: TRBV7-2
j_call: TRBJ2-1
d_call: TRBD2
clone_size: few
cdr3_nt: TGTGCCAGCAGCCTTAGCGGGGCCTACAATGAGCAGTTCTTC
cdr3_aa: CASSLSGAYNEQFF

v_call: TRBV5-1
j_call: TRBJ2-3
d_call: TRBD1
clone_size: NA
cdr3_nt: TGCGCCAGTTCTGACAGGGGCGGCACAGATACGCAGTATTTT
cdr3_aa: CASSDRGGTDTQYF

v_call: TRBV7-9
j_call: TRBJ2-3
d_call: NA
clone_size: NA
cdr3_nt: TGTGCCAGCACCCGGCAGGGCCTCATGAATACGCAGTATTTT
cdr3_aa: CASTRQGLMNTQYF

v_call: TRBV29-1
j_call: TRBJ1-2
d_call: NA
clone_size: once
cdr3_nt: TGCAGCGTTCGACCGGGCAGGGGATCTGGCTACACCTTC
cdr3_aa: CSVRPGRGSGYTF

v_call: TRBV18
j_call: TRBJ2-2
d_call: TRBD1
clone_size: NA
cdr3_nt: TGTGCCAGCTCAAGGCTTGGACAGGGGGCGACCGGGGAGCTGTTTTTT
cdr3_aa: CASSRLGQGATGELFF

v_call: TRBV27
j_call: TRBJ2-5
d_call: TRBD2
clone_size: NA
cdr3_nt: TGTGCCAGCAGGAAAGCGGGGGAAGAGACCCAGTACTTC
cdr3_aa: CASRKAGEETQYF

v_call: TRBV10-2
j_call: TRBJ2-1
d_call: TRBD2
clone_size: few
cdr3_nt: TGCGCCAGCAGTGAGTCCCCCAGACTAGCGCGTTCCTACAATGAGCAGTTCTTC
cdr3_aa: CASSESPRLARSYNEQFF

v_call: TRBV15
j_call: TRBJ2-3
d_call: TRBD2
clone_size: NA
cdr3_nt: TGTGCCACCCGCCATACGAGACTAGCGGCAAGACGGGGAACAGATACGCAGTATTTT
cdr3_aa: CATRHTRLAARRGTDTQYF

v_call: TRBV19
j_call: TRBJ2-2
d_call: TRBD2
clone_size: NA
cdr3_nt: TGTGCCAGTACTACTAGCGGGGGGGCCGCGGATGCCGGGGAGCTGTTTTTT
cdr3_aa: CASTTSGGAADAGELFF

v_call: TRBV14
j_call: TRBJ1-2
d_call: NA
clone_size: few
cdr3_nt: TGTGCCAGCAGCCCGGACTCAGGAGGTGGCTACACCTTC
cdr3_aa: CASSPDSGGGYTF

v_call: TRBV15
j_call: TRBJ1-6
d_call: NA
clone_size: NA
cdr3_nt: TGTGCCACCAGCAGAGCAAATTCACCCCTCCACTTT
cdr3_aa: CATSRANSPLHF

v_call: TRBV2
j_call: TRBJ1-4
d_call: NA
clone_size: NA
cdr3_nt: TGTGCCAGCAAGACAAGAAATGCGGAAAAACTGTTTTTT
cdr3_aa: CASKTRNAEKLFF

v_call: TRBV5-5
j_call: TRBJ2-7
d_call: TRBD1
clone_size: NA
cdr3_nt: TGTGCCAGCAGCCGCCGGGACAGGGGTTCAGGCGAGCAGTACTTC
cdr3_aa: CASSRRDRGSGEQYF

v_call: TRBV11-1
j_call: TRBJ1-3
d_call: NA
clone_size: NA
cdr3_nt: TGTGCCAGCAGCCCAGCAGGTCTTCTCGGAAACACCATATATTTT
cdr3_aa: CASSPAGLLGNTIYF

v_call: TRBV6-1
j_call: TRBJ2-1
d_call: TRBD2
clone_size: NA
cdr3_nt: TGTGCCAGCAGTGAAAATTTATGGGCTAGCGGGAGGGCCCCCCAAAAATACAATGAGCAGTTCTTC
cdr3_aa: CASSENLWASGRAPQKYNEQFF